The 26 T cell receptor beta chains below all came from one sample that was sequenced in a study of blood T cell repertoires in COVID-19. TCRdb keeps only in-frame clones here, not all; method: immunoSEQ multiplex PCR. Of 150,000 or so clones in the sample, 82% were seen once. The sequenced sample was peripheral blood. The receptors shown here come from a woman at least 80 years old with acute or convalescent COVID-19.

CDR3 bases: TGTGCCAGCAGCCAAGGTGCAGGGGGCTCCACCTACGAGCAGTACTTC. Protein sequence: CASSQGAGGSTYEQYF. The V gene is TRBV3-1 (or the pseudogene TRBV3-2), the J gene TRBJ2-7; 8 bases match TRBD1. CDR3 length equals 16 residues. CDR1 LGHDT and CDR2 YNNKEL come from the germline V gene (reference sequence). The ends lost 1 base at V and 2 bases at J; junction bases unmatched: 7.

The chain links TRBV4-2 to TRBJ2-6, with no clear D. This CDR3 is 19 amino acids long. Trimming stripped 3 bases from V and 4 bases from J, with 22 bases between. Germline values: CDR1 LGHNA, CDR2 YNFKEQ. CDR3 in amino acids: CASSHQWAGSVTGANVLTF. The CDR3 DNA follows: TGTGCCAGCAGCCACCAATGGGCCGGTTCGGTCACGGGGGCCAACGTCCTGACTTTC.

This CDR3 is CASGLPQLNYGYTF. CDR3 sequence (DNA): TGTGCTAGTGGTTTGCCACAGTTAAACTATGGCTACACCTTC. The J gene is TRBJ1-2, the V gene TRBV12-5; D call uncertain. The germline V and J ends were trimmed by 2 bases and 2 bases, with 9 bases remaining between them. Germline V lookup: CDR1 LGHNT, CDR2 FRNRAP. This CDR3 comprises 14 residues.

The CDR3 DNA follows: TGTGCCAGCAGCTCTAGCGGGCCCCGGGGTACGCAGTATTTT. Its protein product is CASSSSGPRGTQYF. The chain recombines TRBV11-2 with TRBJ2-3, with TRBD2 identical over 8 bases. This CDR3 spans 14 amino acids. CDR1 SGHAT and CDR2 FQNNGV come from the germline V gene. J was trimmed by 8 bases and V by 4 bases; bases with no gene match: 8.

The count of this clone is one. This sequence joins TRBV5-1 and TRBJ1-3, with a tentative D call TRBD1 (5 bases). This CDR3 contains 15 residues. V lost 7 bases and J lost 1, with 15 bases in between. Germline V CDR1 and CDR2: SGHRS, YFSETQ. The DNA for the CDR3 is TGCGCCAGCGGTCGCCTGGGGCCATCTGGAAACACCATATATTTT. This translates into CASGRLGPSGNTIYF.

This chain uses TRBV6-5 with TRBJ1-6; 9 bases are a match to TRBD1. The CDR3 covers 14 residues. Germline loops: CDR1 MNHEY, CDR2 SVGAGI. Unmatched junction bases numbered 7, after V lost 10 bases and J lost 6 bases. The CDR3 nucleotides read TGTGCCACCAAGGAACAGGGGGCTAATTCACCCCTCCACTTT. Amino acid sequence: CATKEQGANSPLHF.

V usage is TRBV12-3 or TRBV12-4 and J usage is TRBJ1-1; D is ambiguous. V dropped 7 bases and J dropped 4 bases, with 10 bases sitting between them. The CDR3 consists of 12 residues. CDR3 protein: CASKAAGTEAFF. The CDR3 DNA is TGTGCCAGCAAAGCAGCGGGCACTGAAGCTTTCTTT.

The V gene is TRBV9, the J gene TRBJ2-3; 14 bases are shared with TRBD2. V shed 3 bases and J 4 bases; nucleotides not matched to a gene: 16. This CDR3 comprises 20 residues. Looked up from germline, CDR1 is SGDLS and CDR2 is YYNGEE. CDR3 sequence: CASSEYGTSGSGAVPDTQYF. CDR3 nucleotide sequence: TGTGCCAGCAGCGAATACGGGACTAGCGGGAGCGGGGCGGTCCCAGATACGCAGTATTTT.

This chain uses TRBV9 with TRBJ1-2, with unresolved D. The germline V gene encodes CDR1 SGDLS and CDR2 YYNGEE. Trimming removed 4 bases at V and 9 bases at J, with 16 bases between. This CDR3 comprises 13 residues. The CDR3, as DNA: TGTGCCAGCAGCTCCACGACTACGGTGAGCTACACCTTC. This encodes CASSSTTTVSYTF.

V is TRBV5-1 and J is TRBJ1-4; D might be TRBD1 (6 bases). The CDR3 runs to 16 residues. The germline V gene has CDR1 SGHRS and CDR2 YFSETQ. V was trimmed by 4 bases and J by 0 bases, leaving 13 bases between them. CDR3 sequence (DNA): TGCGCCAGCAGCCGACAGGCCCCGTCAACTAATGAAAAACTGTTTTTT. Its protein product is CASSRQAPSTNEKLFF.

The chain carries TRBV12-5 and TRBJ2-7; the D gene is possibly TRBD2 (6 bases). Per germline, CDR1 LGHNT and CDR2 FRNRAP. CDR3 length: 14 residues. The V and J ends lost 4 bases and 3 bases respectively, with 13 bases between them. The CDR3 sequence is CASGSNGGGYEQYF. The CDR3 DNA is TGTGCTAGTGGTTCCAATGGGGGAGGCTACGAGCAGTACTTC.

The chain links TRBV10-3 to TRBJ1-4, with TRBD1 as a possible D gene (6 bases). Germline assignment: CDR1 ENHRY and CDR2 SYGVKD. The CDR3 sequence is 15 residues long. The V end lost 6 bases, the J end lost 0 bases, and 11 bases lay between the germline ends. CDR3 nucleotides: TGTGCCATCAGCCGGGACATCGCAACTAATGAAAAACTGTTTTTT. Its protein is CAISRDIATNEKLFF.

The rearrangement links TRBV7-9 to TRBJ1-4, with D possibly TRBD1 on 6 matching bases. Germline loops: CDR1 SEHNR, CDR2 FQNEAQ (reference sequence). Trimming took off 7 bases at V and 8 bases at J, with 23 bases between the two ends. The CDR3 extends over 16 amino acids. This CDR3 reads CASNGRSDRLGEKLFF. The CDR3 DNA follows: TGTGCCAGCAACGGACGATCCGACAGGTTGGGAGAAAAACTGTTTTTT.

This chain connects TRBV20-1 to TRBJ1-6; a possible D gene is TRBD1 (5 bases). V was shortened by 3 bases and J by 7 bases, with 13 bases between the two germline ends. This CDR3 has 14 amino acids. Germline assignment: CDR1 DFQATT and CDR2 SNEGSKA (reference sequence). The CDR3 spells CSASSQGRNSPLHF. In nucleotides, the CDR3 is TGCAGTGCTAGTTCGCAGGGAAGGAATTCACCCCTCCACTTT.

The gene calls are TRBV19 and TRBJ1-2, with a weak D call TRBD1 (5 bases). Germline V gene sequence: CDR1 LNHDA, CDR2 SQIVND (reference sequence). This CDR3 region has 13 residues. Trimming removed 5 bases from V and 7 bases from J, with 14 bases in between. DNA of the CDR3: TGTGCCAGTAGTCCGGAGGGAAGGGGTGGCTACACCTTC. Residues: CASSPEGRGGYTF.

This chain connects TRBV5-1 to TRBJ2-7; perhaps TRBD1 as D (7 bases). This CDR3 has 16 amino acids. V shed 4 bases and J shed 5 bases, with 22 bases lying between them. Germline V lookup: CDR1 SGHRS, CDR2 YFSETQ. This chain's CDR3 is CASSSSGGGGGNEQYF. The CDR3 DNA reads as TGCGCCAGCAGCAGCTCAGGAGGAGGGGGCGGGAACGAGCAGTACTTC.

V gene TRBV7-2 combines with J gene TRBJ1-1; TRBD1 aligns across 9 bases. Germline assignment: CDR1 SGHTA and CDR2 FQGNSA. The CDR3 is made up of 14 amino acids. After removal of 5 bases from V and 4 bases from J, the junction contained 5 bases not matched to a gene. CDR3 residues: CASSRTGGGTEAFF. Here the CDR3 DNA reads TGTGCCAGCAGCAGAACAGGGGGCGGCACTGAAGCTTTCTTT.

The chain has TRBV29-1 and TRBJ2-3; maybe TRBD1 (5 bases). With 7 bases removed from V and 0 bases from J, the gap between germline ends came to 8 bases. Germline-derived CDR1 and CDR2 are SQVTM and ANQGSEA. The CDR3 has 12 amino acids. The CDR3 sequence is CSARVSTDTQYF. The CDR3 DNA reads as TGCAGCGCCAGGGTTAGCACAGATACGCAGTATTTT.

This chain links TRBV5-8 with TRBJ1-2; D possibly corresponds to TRBD1 (5 bases). V lost 4 bases and J 10 bases, leaving 17 bases between the germline ends. The CDR3 contains 13 residues. The germline V gene encodes CDR1 SGHTS and CDR2 YDEGEE. CDR3 amino acids: CASSPFRESAYTF. CDR3 bases: TGTGCCAGCAGCCCTTTCAGGGAATCTGCCTACACCTTC.

The chain couples TRBV30 to TRBJ1-2, with D uncertain. The CDR3 has 12 residues. Trimming took off 5 bases at V and 0 bases at J, with 7 bases between the two ends. Looked up from germline, CDR1 is GTSNPN and CDR2 is SVGIG (reference sequence). The CDR3 region has the DNA TGTGCCTGGCAGCGGACTAACTATGGCTACACCTTC. Protein sequence: CAWQRTNYGYTF.

The chain recombines TRBV12-3 or TRBV12-4 with TRBJ1-1; D gene unclear. The length of the CDR3 is 13 residues. Trimming shortened V by 3 bases and J by 3 bases, and 8 bases separated the two germline ends. CDR3 sequence reads: CASSFVADTEAFF. The CDR3 nucleotides read TGTGCCAGCAGTTTTGTTGCGGACACTGAAGCTTTCTTT.

DNA of the CDR3: TGTGCCAGCAGCCTAACAGGGGGCTCAACTAATGAAAAACTGTTTTTT. It translates to CASSLTGGSTNEKLFF. The rearrangement joins TRBV11-2 to TRBJ1-4, with 9 nucleotides matching TRBD1. CDR3 length: 16 residues. Per the germline V gene, CDR1 is SGHAT and CDR2 is FQNNGV. The V gene end was trimmed by 5 bases and the J gene end by 0 bases; junction bases not matched to a gene: 4.

V usage is TRBV2 and J usage is TRBJ2-1, with D possibly TRBD2 on 5 matching bases. The germline V gene has CDR1 SNHLY and CDR2 FYNNEI. The germline V and J ends were trimmed by 4 bases and 0 bases, with 16 bases remaining between them. The CDR3 runs 17 residues. The CDR3, as DNA: TGTGCCAGCAGTGCCCGTGGAGCGGAAGGCTCCTACAATGAGCAGTTCTTC. Amino acid sequence: CASSARGAEGSYNEQFF.

The J gene is TRBJ2-2, the V gene TRBV6-2 or TRBV6-3; a weak D match, TRBD2 (5 bases). This CDR3 spans 15 amino acids. Germline V gene data show CDR1 as MNHEY and CDR2 as SVGEGT. Trimming took 1 base from V and 6 from J, leaving 12 bases between them. The CDR3 coding sequence is TGTGCCAGCAGTTACTTGGGAGAGAATTCCGGGGAGCTGTTTTTT. It specifies CASSYLGENSGELFF.

The gene calls are TRBV4-1 and TRBJ1-2; D might be TRBD1 (5 bases). Germline CDR1 MGHRA, CDR2 YSYEKL. V was cut by 0 bases and J by 2 bases, with 19 bases left in between. This CDR3 is 18 amino acids long. The CDR3 region has the DNA TGCGCCAGCAGCCAAGATGTCGCCCCTGGCGCAGGGAACTATGGCTACACCTTC. It codes for CASSQDVAPGAGNYGYTF.

The table lists this clone with a few counts. The J gene is TRBJ1-3, the V gene TRBV6-5; D is unclear. Germline V gene data show CDR1 as MNHEY and CDR2 as SVGAGI. CDR3 length equals 12 residues. V was trimmed by 6 bases and J by 1 base, leaving 4 bases between them. In DNA, the CDR3 is TGTGCCAGCAGCCGGTCTGGAAACACCATATATTTT. Its protein is CASSRSGNTIYF.